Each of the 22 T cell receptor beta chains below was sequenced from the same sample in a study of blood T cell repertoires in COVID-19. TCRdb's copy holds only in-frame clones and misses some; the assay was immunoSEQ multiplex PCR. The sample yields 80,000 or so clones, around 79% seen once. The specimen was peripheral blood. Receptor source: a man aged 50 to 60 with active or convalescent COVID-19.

CDR3 amino acids: CASSQGTGTGNFGTEAFF. The CDR3 DNA sequence: TGCGCCAGCAGCCAAGGAACCGGGACAGGGAATTTCGGCACTGAAGCTTTCTTT. The chain joins TRBV4-1 to TRBJ1-1; 9 nucleotides align to TRBD1. The CDR3 covers 18 residues. V shed 1 base and J 4 bases; nucleotides not matched to a gene: 13. Germline V CDR1 and CDR2: MGHRA, YSYEKL.

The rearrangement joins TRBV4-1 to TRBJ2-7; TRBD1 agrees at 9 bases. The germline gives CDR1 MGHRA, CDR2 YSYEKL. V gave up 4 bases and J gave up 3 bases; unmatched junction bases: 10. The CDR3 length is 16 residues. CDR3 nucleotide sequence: TGCGCCAGCAGCCGAGATTGGACAGGGGTGCTCTACGAGCAGTACTTC. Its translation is CASSRDWTGVLYEQYF.

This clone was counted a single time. CDR3 region: CASSGDRSEQFF. The CDR3 DNA follows: TGTGCCAGCAGCGGGGACAGGTCTGAGCAGTTCTTC. The gene calls are TRBV11-2 and TRBJ2-1; 8 bases match TRBD1. CDR3 size: 12 residues. The junction had 3 bases not matched to a gene; V was cut back by 5 bases and J by 9 bases. Germline CDR1 is SGHAT and CDR2 is FQNNGV. The full variable domain, its missing parts supplied by reference TRBV11-2 and TRBJ2-1, is EAGVAQSPRYKIIEKRQSVAFWCNPISGHATLYWYQQILGQGPKLLIQFQNNGVVDDSQLPKDRFSAERLKGVDSTLKIQPAKLEDSAVYLCASSGDRSEQFFGPGTRLTVL.

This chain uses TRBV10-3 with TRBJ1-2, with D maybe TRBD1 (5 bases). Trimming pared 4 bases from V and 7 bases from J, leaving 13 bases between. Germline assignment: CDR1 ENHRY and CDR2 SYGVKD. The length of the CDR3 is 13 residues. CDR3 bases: TGTGCCATCAGTGTTACCGCGGGGGGTGGCTACACCTTC. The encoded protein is CAISVTAGGGYTF.

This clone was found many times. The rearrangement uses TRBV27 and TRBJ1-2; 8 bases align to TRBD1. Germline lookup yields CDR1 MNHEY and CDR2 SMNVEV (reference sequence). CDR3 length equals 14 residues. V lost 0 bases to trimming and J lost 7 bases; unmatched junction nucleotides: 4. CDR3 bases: TGTGCCAGCAGTTTATCACCAGGGGGCGTTGGCTACACCTTC. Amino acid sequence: CASSLSPGGVGYTF.

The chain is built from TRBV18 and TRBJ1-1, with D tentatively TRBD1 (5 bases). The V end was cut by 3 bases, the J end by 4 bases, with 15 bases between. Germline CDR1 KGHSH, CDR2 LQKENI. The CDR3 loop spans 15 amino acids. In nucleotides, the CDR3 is TGTGCCAGCTCACCGAGTAGGGGAGGCACCACTGAAGCTTTCTTT. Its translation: CASSPSRGGTTEAFF.

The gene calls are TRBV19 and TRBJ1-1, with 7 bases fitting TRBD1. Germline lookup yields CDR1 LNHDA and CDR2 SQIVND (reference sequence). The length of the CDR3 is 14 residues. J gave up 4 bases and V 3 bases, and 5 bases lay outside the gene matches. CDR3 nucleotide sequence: TGTGCCAGTAGTATTTCCGGGACAGTCACTGAAGCTTTCTTT. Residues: CASSISGTVTEAFF.

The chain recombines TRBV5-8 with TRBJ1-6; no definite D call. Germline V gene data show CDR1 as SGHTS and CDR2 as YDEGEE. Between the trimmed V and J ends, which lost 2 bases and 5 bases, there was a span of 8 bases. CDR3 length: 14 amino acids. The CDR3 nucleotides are TGTGCCAGCAGCTTTGGGCAAAATAATTCACCCCTCCACTTT. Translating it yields CASSFGQNNSPLHF.

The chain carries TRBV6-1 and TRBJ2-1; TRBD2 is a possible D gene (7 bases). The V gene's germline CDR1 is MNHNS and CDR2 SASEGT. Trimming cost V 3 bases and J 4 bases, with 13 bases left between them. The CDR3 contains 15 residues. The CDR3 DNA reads TGTGCCAGCAGTGACCGGGGGGCGGCTTACAATGAGCAGTTCTTC. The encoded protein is CASSDRGAAYNEQFF.

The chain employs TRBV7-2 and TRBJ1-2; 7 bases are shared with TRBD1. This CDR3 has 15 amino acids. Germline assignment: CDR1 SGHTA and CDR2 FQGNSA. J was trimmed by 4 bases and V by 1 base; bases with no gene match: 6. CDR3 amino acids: CASSLVTGVAYGYTF. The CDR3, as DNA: TGTGCCAGCAGCTTAGTTACAGGGGTCGCCTATGGCTACACCTTC.

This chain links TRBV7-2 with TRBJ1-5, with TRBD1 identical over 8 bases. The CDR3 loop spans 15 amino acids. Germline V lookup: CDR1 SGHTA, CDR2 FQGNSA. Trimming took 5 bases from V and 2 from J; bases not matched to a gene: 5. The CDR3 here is CASSPSGGRNQPQHF. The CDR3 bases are TGTGCCAGCAGCCCCTCAGGGGGCCGCAATCAGCCCCAGCATTTT.

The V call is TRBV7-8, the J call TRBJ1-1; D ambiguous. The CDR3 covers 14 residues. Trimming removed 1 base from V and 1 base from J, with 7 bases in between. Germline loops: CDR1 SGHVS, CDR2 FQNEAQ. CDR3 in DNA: TGTGCCAGCAGCTTAGTCGAGGGGAACACTGAAGCTTTCTTT. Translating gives CASSLVEGNTEAFF.

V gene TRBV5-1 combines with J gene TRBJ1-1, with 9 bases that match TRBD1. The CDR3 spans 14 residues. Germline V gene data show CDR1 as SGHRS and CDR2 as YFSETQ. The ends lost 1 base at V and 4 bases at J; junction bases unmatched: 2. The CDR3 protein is CASSLTGGGTEAFF. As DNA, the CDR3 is TGCGCCAGCAGCTTGACAGGGGGCGGCACTGAAGCTTTCTTT.

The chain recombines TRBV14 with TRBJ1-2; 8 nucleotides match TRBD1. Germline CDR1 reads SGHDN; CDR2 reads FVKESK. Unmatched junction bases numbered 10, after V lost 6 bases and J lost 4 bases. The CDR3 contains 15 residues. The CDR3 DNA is TGTGCCAGCAGTCCCAGGGGGCATCTCTTCTATGGCTACACCTTC. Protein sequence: CASSPRGHLFYGYTF.

The DNA of the CDR3 is TGTGCCAGCAGTTTAGCGGGGGGCCTAATATCAGATACGCAGTATTTT. Residues: CASSLAGGLISDTQYF. V usage is TRBV6-5 and J usage is TRBJ2-3, with TRBD2 identical over 10 bases. The CDR3 has 16 amino acids. Trimming at V came to 4 bases and at J to 4 bases, leaving 8 bases not matched to a gene. Germline V lookup: CDR1 MNHEY, CDR2 SVGAGI.

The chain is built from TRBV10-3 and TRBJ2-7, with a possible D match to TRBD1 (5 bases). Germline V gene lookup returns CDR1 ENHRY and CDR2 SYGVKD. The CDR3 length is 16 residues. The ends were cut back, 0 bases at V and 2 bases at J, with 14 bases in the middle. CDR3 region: CAISESAAGSTYEQYF. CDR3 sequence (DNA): TGTGCCATCAGTGAGTCGGCGGCAGGGTCAACCTACGAGCAGTACTTC.

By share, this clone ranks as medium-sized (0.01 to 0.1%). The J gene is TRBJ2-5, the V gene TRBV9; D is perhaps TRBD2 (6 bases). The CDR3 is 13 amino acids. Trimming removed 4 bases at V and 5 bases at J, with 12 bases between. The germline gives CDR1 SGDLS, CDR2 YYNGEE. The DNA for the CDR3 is TGTGCCAGCAGCCTAGCGAGGGATGAGACCCAGTACTTC. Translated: CASSLARDETQYF.

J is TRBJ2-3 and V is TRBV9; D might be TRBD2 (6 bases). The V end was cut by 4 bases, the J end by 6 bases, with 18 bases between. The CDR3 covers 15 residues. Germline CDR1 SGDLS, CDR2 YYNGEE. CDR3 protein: CASSPRLVSVDTQYF. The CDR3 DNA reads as TGTGCCAGCAGCCCTAGACTAGTTTCAGTGGATACGCAGTATTTT.

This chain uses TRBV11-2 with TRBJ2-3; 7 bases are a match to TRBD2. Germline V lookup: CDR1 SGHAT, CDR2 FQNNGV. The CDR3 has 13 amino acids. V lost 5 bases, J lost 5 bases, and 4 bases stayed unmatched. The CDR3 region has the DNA TGTGCCAGCAGCCGGTCGGGGGGAGATACGCAGTATTTT. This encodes CASSRSGGDTQYF.

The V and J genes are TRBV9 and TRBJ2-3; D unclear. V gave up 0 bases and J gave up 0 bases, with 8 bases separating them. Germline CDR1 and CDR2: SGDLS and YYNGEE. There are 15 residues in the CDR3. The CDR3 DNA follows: TGTGCCAGCAGCGTAGCGAGCGAGAGCACAGATACGCAGTATTTT. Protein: CASSVASESTDTQYF.

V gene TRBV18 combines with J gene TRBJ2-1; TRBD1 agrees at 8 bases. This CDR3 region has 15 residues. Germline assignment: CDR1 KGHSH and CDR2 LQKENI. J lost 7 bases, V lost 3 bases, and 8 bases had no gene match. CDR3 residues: CASSPQGQVSNEQFF. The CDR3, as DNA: TGTGCCAGCTCACCCCAGGGACAGGTCTCGAATGAGCAGTTCTTC.

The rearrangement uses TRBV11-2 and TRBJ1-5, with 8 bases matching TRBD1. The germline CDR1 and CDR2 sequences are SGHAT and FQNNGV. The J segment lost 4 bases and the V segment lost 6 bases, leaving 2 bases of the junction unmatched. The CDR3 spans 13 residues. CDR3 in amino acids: CASSWDRNQPQHF. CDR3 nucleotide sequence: TGTGCCAGCAGTTGGGACAGGAATCAGCCCCAGCATTTT.